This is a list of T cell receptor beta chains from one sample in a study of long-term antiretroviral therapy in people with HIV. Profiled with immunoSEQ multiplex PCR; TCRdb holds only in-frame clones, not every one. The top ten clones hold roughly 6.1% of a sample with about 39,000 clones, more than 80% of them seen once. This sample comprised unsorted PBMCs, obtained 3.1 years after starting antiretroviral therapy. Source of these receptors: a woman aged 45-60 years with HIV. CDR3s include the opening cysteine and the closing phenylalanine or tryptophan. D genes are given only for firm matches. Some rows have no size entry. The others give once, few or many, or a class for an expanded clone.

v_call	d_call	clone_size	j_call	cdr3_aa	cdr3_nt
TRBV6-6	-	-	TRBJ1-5	CASSYSTPDSNQPQHF	TGTGCCAGCAGTTACTCGACCCCAGATAGCAATCAGCCCCAGCATTTT
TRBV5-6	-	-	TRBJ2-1	CASSLVGFLSSYNEQFF	TGTGCCAGCAGCTTGGTTGGCTTTCTCAGCTCCTACAATGAGCAGTTCTTC
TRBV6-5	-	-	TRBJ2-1	CASSYLEEQFF	TGTGCCAGCAGTTACCTGGAGGAGCAGTTCTTC
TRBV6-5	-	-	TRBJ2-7	CASSRDIAYEQYF	TGTGCCAGCAGTAGGGACATAGCCTACGAGCAGTACTTC
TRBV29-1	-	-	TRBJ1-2	CSVGVGDGYGYTF	TGCAGCGTTGGGGTTGGAGACGGCTATGGCTACACCTTC
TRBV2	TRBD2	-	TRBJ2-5	CASSVSGVYQETQYF	TGTGCCAGCAGTGTGAGCGGGGTCTACCAAGAGACCCAGTACTTC
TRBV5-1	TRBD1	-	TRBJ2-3	CASSYRGDTQYF	TGCGCCAGCAGCTACAGGGGAGATACGCAGTATTTT
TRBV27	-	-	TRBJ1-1	CASSREAVTEAFF	TGTGCCAGTAGCAGGGAAGCGGTCACTGAAGCTTTCTTT
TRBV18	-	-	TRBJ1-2	CASSPQGQANYGYTF	TGTGCCAGCTCACCTCAGGGACAAGCTAACTATGGCTACACCTTC
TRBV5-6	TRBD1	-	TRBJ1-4	CASSDTGGAREKLFF	TGTGCCAGCAGCGATACAGGGGGCGCCCGTGAAAAACTGTTTTTT
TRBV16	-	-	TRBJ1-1	CASSQYRGNTEAFF	TGTGCCAGCAGCCAATATCGGGGGAACACTGAAGCTTTCTTT
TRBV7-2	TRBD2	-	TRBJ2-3	CASSFTSGGATQYF	TGTGCCAGCAGCTTCACTAGCGGGGGGGCTACGCAGTATTTT
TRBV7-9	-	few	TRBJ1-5	CASSFEGQPQHF	TGTGCCAGCAGCTTTGAAGGGCAGCCCCAGCATTTT
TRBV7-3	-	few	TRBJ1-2	CASSAGQGGGYTF	TGTGCCAGCAGCGCGGGGCAGGGCGGTGGCTACACCTTC
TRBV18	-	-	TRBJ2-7	CASSETQYEQYF	TGTGCCAGCTCAGAGACACAGTACGAGCAGTACTTC
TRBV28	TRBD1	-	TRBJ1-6	CASLPLAGQDNSPLHF	TGTGCCAGCTTACCACTCGCGGGACAGGATAATTCACCCCTCCACTTT
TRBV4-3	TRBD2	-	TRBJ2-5	CASSQDGLAEETQYF	TGCGCCAGCAGCCAAGATGGACTAGCAGAAGAGACCCAGTACTTC
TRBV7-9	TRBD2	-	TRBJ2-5	CASSLEAGAWETQYF	TGTGCCAGCAGCTTAGAAGCGGGGGCCTGGGAGACCCAGTACTTC
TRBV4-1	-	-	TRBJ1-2	CASSQDPVRDPYGYTF	TGCGCCAGCAGCCAAGATCCAGTAAGGGATCCCTATGGCTACACCTTC
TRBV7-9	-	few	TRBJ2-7	CASSLEEWPYEQYF	TGTGCCAGCAGCTTAGAGGAATGGCCCTACGAGCAGTACTTC
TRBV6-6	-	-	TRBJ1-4	CASSYSGTEKLFF	TGTGCCAGCAGTTACTCCGGGACTGAAAAACTGTTTTTT
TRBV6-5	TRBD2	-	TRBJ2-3	CASSRLAGNTDTQYF	TGTGCCAGCAGTCGACTAGCGGGGAACACAGATACGCAGTATTTT
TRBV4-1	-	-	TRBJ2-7	CASSQRIGGRSPYSEQYF	TGCGCCAGCAGCCAGCGGATCGGGGGGCGGTCCCCCTACAGCGAGCAGTACTTC
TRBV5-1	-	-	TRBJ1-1	CASSLGALTRNEAFF	TGCGCCAGCAGCTTGGGGGCGTTAACACGGAATGAAGCTTTCTTT
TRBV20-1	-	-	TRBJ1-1	CSAPTYSEAFF	TGCAGTGCCCCGACCTATAGTGAAGCTTTCTTT
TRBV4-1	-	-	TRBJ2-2	CASSQVSFGGLNTGELFF	TGCGCCAGCAGCCAAGTATCCTTTGGGGGCCTCAACACCGGGGAGCTGTTTTTT
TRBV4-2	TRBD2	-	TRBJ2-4	CASSQLTSGGYKNIQYF	TGTGCCAGCAGCCAGCTGACTAGCGGGGGGTATAAAAACATTCAGTACTTC
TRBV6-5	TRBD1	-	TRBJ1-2	CASSEDRVGFGYTF	TGTGCCAGCAGTGAGGACAGGGTGGGGTTCGGCTACACCTTC
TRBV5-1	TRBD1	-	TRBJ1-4	CASSSRQGVNEKLFF	TGCGCCAGCAGCTCCAGACAGGGTGTGAATGAAAAACTGTTTTTT
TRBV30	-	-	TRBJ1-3	CAWSAQIGNTIYF	TGTGCCTGGAGCGCACAGATTGGAAACACCATATATTTT
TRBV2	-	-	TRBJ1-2	CASSEIRAYGYTF	TGTGCCAGCAGTGAGATACGGGCCTATGGCTACACCTTC
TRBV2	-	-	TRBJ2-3	CASSRMEHTQYF	TGTGCCAGCAGTCGGATGGAGCATACGCAGTATTTT
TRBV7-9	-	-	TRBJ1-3	CASSWVGAGNTIYF	TGTGCCAGCAGCTGGGTAGGGGCTGGAAACACCATATATTTT
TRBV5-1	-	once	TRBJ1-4	CASSLGRGAFGEKLFF	TGCGCCAGCAGCTTGGGGAGAGGGGCGTTTGGTGAAAAACTGTTTTTT
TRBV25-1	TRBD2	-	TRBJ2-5	CASSDFAGGRETQYF	TGTGCCAGCAGTGATTTCGCGGGGGGGCGAGAGACCCAGTACTTC
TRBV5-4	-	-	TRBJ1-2	CASSLGGRGTYGYTF	TGTGCCAGCAGCTTGGGTGGGAGGGGAACTTATGGCTACACCTTC
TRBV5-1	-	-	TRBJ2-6	CASSLTKTGANVLTF	TGCGCCAGCAGCCTGACCAAGACTGGGGCCAACGTCCTGACTTTC
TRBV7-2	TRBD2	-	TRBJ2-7	CASSSPVSSGVNEQYF	TGTGCCAGCAGCTCCCCGGTTTCAAGCGGGGTAAACGAGCAGTACTTC
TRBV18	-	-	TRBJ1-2	CASSLTNYGYTF	TGTGCCAGCTCACTAACTAACTATGGCTACACCTTC